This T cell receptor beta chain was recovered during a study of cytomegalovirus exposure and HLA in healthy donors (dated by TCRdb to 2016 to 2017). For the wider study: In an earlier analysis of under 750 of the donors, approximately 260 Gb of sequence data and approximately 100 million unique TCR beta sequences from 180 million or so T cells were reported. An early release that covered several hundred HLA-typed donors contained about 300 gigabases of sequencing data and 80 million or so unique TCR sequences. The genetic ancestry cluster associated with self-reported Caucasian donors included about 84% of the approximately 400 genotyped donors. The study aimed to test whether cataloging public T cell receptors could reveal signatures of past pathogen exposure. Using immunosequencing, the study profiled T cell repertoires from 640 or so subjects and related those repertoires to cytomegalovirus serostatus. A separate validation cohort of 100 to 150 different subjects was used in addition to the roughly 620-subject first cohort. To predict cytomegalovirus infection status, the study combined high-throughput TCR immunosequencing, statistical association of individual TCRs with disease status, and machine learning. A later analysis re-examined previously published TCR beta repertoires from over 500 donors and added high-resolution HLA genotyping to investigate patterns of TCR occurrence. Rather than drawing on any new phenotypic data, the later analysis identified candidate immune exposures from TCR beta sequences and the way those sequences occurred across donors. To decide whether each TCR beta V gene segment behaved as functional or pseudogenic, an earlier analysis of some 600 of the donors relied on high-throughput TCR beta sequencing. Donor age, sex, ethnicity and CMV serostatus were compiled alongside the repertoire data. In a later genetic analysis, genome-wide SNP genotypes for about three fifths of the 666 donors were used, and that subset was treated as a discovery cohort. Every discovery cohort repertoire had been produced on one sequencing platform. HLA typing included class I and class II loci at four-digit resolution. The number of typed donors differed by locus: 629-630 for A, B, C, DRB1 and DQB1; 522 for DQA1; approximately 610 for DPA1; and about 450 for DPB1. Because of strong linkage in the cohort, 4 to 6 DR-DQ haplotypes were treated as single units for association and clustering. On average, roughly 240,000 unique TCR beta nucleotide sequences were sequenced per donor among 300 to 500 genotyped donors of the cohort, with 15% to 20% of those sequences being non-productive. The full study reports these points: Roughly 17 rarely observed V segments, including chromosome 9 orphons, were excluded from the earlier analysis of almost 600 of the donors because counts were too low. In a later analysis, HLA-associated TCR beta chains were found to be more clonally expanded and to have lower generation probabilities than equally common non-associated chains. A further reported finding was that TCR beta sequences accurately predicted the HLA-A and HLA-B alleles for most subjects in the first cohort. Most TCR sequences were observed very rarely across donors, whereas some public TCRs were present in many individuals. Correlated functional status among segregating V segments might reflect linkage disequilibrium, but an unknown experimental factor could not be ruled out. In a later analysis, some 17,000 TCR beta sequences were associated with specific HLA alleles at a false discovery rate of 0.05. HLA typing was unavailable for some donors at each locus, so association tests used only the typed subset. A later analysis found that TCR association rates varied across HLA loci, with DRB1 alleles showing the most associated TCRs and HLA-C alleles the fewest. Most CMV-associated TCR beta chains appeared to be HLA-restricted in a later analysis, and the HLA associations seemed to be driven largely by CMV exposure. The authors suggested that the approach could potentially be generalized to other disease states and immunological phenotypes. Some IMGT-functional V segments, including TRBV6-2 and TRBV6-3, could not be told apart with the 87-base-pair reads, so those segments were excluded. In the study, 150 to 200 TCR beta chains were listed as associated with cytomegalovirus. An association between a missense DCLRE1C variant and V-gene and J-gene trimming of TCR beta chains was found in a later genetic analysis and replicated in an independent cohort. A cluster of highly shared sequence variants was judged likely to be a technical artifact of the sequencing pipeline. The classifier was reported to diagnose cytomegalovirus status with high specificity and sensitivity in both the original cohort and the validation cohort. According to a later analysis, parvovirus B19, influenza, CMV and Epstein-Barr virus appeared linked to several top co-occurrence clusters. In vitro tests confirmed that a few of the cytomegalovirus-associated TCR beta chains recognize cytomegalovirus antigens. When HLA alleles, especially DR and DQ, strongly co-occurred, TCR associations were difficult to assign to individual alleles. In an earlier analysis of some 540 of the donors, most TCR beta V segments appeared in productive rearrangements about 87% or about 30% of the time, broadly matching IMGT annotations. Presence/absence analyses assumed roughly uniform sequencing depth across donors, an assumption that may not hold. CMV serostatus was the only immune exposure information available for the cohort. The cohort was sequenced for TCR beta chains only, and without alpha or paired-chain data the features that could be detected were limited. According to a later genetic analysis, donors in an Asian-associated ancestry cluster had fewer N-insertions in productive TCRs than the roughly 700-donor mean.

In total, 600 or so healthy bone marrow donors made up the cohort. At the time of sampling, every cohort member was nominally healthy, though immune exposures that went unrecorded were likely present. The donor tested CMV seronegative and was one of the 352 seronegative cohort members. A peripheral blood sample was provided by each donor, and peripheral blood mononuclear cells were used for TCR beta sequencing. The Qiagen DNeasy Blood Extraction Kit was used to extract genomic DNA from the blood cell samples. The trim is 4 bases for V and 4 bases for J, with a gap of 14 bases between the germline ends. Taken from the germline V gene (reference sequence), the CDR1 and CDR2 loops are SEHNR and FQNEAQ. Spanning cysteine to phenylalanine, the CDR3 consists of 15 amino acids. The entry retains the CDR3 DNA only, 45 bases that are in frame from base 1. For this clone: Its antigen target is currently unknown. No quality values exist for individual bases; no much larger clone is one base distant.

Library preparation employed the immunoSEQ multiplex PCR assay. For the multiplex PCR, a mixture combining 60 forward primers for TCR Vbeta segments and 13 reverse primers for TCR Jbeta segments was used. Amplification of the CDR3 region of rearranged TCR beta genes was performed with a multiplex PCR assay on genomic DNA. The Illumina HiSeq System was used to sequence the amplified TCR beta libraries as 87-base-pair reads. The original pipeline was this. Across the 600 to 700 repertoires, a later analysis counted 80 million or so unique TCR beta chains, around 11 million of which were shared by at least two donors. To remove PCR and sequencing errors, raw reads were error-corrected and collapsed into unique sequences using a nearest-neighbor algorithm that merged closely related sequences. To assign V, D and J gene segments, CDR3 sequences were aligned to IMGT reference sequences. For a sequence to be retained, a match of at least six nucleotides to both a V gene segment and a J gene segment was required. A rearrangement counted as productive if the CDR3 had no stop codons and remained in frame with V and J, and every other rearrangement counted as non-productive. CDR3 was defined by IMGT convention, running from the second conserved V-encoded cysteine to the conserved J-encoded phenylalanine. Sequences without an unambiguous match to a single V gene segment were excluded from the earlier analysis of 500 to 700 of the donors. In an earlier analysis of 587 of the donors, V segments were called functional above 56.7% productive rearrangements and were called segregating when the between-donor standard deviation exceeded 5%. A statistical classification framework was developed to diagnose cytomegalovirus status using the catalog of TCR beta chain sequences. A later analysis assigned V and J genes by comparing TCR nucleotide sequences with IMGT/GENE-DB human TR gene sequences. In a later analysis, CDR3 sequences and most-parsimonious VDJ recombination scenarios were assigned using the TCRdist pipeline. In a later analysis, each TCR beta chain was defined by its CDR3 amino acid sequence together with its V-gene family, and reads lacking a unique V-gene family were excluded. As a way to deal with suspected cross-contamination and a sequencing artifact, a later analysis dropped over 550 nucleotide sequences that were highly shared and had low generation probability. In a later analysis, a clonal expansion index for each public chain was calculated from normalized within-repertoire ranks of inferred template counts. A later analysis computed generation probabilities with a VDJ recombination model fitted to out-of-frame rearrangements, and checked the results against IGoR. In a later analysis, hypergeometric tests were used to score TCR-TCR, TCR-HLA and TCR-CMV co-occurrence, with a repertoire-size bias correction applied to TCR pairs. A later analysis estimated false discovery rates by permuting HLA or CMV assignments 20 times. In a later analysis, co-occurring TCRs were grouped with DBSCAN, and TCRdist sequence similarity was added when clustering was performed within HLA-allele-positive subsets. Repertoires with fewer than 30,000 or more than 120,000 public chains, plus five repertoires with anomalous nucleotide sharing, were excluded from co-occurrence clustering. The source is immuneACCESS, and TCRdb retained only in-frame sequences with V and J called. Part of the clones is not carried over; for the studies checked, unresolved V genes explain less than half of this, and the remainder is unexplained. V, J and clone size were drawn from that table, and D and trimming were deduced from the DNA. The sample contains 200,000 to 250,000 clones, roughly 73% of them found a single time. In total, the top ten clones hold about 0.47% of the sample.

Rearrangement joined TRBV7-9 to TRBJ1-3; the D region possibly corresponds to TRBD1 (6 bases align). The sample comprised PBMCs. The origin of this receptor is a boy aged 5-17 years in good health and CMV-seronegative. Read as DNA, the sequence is TGTGCCAGCAGCTCTCTGGGCACAGGGGGAAACACCATATATTTT. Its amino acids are CASSSLGTGGNTIYF.